The sequence of this TCR beta chain was determined in a study of shared clonotypes between healthy human individuals. Whole-study results and caveats: Researchers found naive subsets generally carried larger estimated richness than memory subsets.

This CDR3 has 13 amino acids. Germline assignment: CDR1 MNHEY and CDR2 SVGAGI. Trimming shortened V by 4 bases and J by 2 bases, and 9 bases separated the two germline ends. With respect to this clone: Its antigen is still unknown.

Profiled with immunoSEQ multiplex PCR; TCRdb holds only in-frame clones, not every one. Altogether around 700,000 clones are present, about two thirds being singletons, with the ten largest covering about 2%. This sequence was found in a woman aged 25 to 45 in good health. The sample taken for sequencing was memory CD4+ T cells sorted from blood. Sample subset: CD45RA-negative fraction. The chain recombines TRBV6-5 with TRBJ2-7; possible D gene TRBD2, 6 bases. The CDR3 region has the DNA TGTGCCAGCAGTTTTTCGGGGGCCTACGAGCAGTACTTC. Its protein product is CASSFSGAYEQYF.